The T cell receptor (beta chain) under discussion was sequenced for a study of blood T cells in healthy people across ages (dated by TCRdb to between 2015 and 2017). Broadly, across the study: In model experiments, roughly one uniquely barcoded TCR beta cDNA molecule per two T cells was captured by template switching. Using deep sequencing normalized with unique cDNA molecular identifiers, the study measured how TCR beta repertoire diversity changes with age. The donors were split into four age groups: young (average 16 years), middle-aged (roughly 39), aged (roughly 68) and long-lived (more than 80). To avoid experimental bias, donors of different ages were spread randomly across the sequencing lanes. Using the same blood draw, the study looked at two additional independent replicas of 1 million unique cDNA reads for two donors, one aged 18 to 29 and the other aged 80 or older.

The method behind the library was 5' RACE. The data were produced on an Illumina HiSeq 2500. The second PCR ran for about 7 to 11 cycles and used a J-beta primer mix along with a sample-barcoded 5' primer. Each TCR beta cDNA molecule received a unique molecular identifier from a template-switch 5' adaptor carrying 12 random nucleotides. Each sample yielded at least 2.5 million CDR3-containing paired-end reads. First-strand cDNA was synthesized from all RNA with the Mint cDNA synthesis kit, primed by a TRBC-specific oligonucleotide. After uracil-DNA glycosylase treatment, a first 18-cycle PCR used universal primers M1SS and BC2_uni_R on all cDNA. As for the original processing: Each sample was normalized by randomly selecting 1 million high-quality reads, each carrying a distinct molecular identifier. Instead of being binned into consensus sequences, reads with shared molecular identifiers were discarded. MiTCR, run with a Q25 quality threshold and the strictest error-elimination algorithm, handled CDR3 identification, clonotype clustering and error correction. Lower-bound total TCR beta diversity was estimated with a nonparametric unseen species model using Euler transformation. The raw public data were reprocessed by TCRdb itself: fastp quality trimming at Q25, MiXCR clonotype calling, in-frame beta chains only. Identical CDR3 protein sequences are pooled into one entry, listed with their most common genes and DNA. None of the V and J calls come from the authors' own analysis; TCRdb made them. This sample has about 620,000 distinct CDR3 sequences in its table, and approximately 52% of those were observed once. About 13% of the sample is taken by the ten largest.

Overall study outcomes, separate from this receptor: Conclusive comparison of naive and antigen-experienced compartments was prevented by the profiling of bulk unsorted PBMCs. Because the CMV infection status of the donors was unknown, age-related changes in expanded clonotypes may potentially have been confounded. A strong correlation was found between observed TCR beta diversity and the percentage of naive T cells measured by flow cytometry. Estimates of total diversity based on one million sequenced T cells were regarded as lower bounds and as underestimates. Compared with the aged group, the long-lived group had more naive CD4+ T cells, fewer expanded clones and increased TCR diversity, a pattern suggesting age selection. As age increased, observed TCR beta diversity per million T cells dropped in a roughly linear way, and a significant reduction was already evident by age 40.

Systemically healthy Caucasian individuals from Russia, 35 to 40 in total and aged roughly 6 to 95 years, were included as donors. About 10 milliliters of peripheral blood were drawn from each donor into EDTA-treated Vacutainer tubes. PBMCs were isolated by Ficoll-Paque density-gradient centrifugation, with at least 7 million obtained per sample. Total RNA was extracted from PBMCs with Trizol reagent, with at least 6 micrograms obtained per sample. Naive CD45RAhigh/CD27high T cell percentages were measured by flow cytometry on a PBMC aliquot from every donor. In the case of this clonotype: No cognate antigen has been identified for it. Base quality data are lacking; no much larger clone is found one base away.

CDR1 and CDR2, per the germline V gene (reference sequence), are LGHDT and YNNKEL. V is pared back by 2 bases and J by 0 bases, with 13 bases lying between the germline termini. From the cysteine up to the phenylalanine, the CDR3 has a length of 16 residues. Just the 48-base CDR3 DNA is kept, in frame starting at base 1. Material: blood. The rearrangement joined TRBV3-1 to TRBJ1-1; matching of 5 bases hints at TRBD1 as the D gene. This TCR was sampled from a woman older than 75 in good health. CDR3 sequence: CASSQLHPGLNTEAFF. The DNA sequence follows: TGTGCCAGCAGCCAATTACATCCAGGGTTGAACACTGAAGCTTTCTTT. With the portions outside the CDR3 filled from the reference TRBV3-1 and TRBJ1-1 genes, the complete variable region becomes DTAVSQTPKYLVTQMGNDKSIKCEQNLGHDTMYWYKQDSKKFLKIMFSYNNKELIINETVPNRFSPKSPDKAHLNLHINSLELGDSAVYFCASSQLHPGLNTEAFFGQGTRLTVV.